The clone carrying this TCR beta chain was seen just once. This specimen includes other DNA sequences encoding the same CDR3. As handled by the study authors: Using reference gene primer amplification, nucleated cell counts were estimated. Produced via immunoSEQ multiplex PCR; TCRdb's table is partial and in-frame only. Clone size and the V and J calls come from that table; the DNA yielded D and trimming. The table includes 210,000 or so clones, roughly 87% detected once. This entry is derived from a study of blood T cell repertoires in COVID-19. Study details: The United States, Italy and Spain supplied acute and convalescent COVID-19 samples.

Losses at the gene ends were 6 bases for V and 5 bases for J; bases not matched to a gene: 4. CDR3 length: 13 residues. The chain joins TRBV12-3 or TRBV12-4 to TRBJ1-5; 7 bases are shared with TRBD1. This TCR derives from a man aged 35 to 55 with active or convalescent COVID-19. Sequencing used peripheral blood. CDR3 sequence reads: CASSRQGDQPQHF. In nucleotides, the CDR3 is TGTGCCAGCAGCCGACAGGGAGATCAGCCCCAGCATTTT.